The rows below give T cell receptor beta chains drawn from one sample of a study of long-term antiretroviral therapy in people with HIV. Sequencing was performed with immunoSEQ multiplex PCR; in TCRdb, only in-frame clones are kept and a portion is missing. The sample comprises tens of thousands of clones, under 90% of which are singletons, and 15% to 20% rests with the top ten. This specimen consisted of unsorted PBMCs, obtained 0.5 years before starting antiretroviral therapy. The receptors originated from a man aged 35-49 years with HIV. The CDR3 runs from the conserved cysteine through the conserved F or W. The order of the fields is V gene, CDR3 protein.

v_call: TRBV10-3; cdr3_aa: CAISAAVSGNQPQHF
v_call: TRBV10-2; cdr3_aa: CASSRARGQGAYEQYF
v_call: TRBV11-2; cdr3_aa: CASSFPSAGSYEQYF
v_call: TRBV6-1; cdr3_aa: CASSEAGDFKF
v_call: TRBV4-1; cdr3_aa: CASSRGQGARTEAFF
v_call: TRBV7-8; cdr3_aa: CASSARGLREQYF
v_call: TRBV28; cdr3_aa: CASSRDRGHEQYF
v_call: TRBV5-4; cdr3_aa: CASSQGTGDNNEQFF
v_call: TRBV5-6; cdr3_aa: CASSFQGRTYNEQFF
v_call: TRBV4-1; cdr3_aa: CASSQNPRSDEQFF
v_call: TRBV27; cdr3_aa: CASKGLDNTGELFF
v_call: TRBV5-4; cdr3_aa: CASSLGVGRGPETQYF
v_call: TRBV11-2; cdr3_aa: CASTLRSSDEQYF
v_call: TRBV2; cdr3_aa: CASSGTSGATGELFF
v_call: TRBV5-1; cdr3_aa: CASSLSGSNNYGYTF
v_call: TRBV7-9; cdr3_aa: CASSLGQPSNYGYTF
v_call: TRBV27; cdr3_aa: CASSRTSGVSTDTQYF